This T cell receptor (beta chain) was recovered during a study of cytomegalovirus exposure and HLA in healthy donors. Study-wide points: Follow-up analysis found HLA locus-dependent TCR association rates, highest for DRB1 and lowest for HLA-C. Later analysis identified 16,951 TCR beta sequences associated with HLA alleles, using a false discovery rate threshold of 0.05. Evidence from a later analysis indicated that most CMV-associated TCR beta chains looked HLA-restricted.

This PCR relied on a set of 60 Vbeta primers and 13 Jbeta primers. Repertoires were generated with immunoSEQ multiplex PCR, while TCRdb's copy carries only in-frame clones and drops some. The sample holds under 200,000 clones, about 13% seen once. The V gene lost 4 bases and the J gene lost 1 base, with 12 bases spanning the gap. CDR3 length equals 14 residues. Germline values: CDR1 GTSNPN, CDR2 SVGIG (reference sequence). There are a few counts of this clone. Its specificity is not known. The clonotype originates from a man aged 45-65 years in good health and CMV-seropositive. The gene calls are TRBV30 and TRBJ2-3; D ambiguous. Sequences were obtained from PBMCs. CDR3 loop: CAWTHNYRTDTQYF. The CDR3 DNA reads TGTGCCTGGACTCACAATTACCGCACAGATACGCAGTATTTT.